This TCR beta chain is drawn from a study of blood T cell repertoires in COVID-19. Method: immunoSEQ multiplex PCR; TCRdb's copy keeps in-frame clones and lacks some. The table records 35,000 to 50,000 clones, around nine tenths of them present only once. The trim removed 4 bases at V and 0 bases at J, leaving 3 bases unmatched. CDR1 is LNHDA and CDR2 is SQIVND in the germline V gene (reference sequence). The CDR3 is 15 residues long. The chain couples TRBV19 to TRBJ1-3; TRBD1 matches at 7 bases. Sequencing used peripheral blood. The sequence was collected from a human donor in a cohort sampled during active COVID-19. The DNA of the CDR3 is TGTGCCAGTAGTAGATACAGGGGCTCTGGAAACACCATATATTTT. This sequence encodes CASSRYRGSGNTIYF.